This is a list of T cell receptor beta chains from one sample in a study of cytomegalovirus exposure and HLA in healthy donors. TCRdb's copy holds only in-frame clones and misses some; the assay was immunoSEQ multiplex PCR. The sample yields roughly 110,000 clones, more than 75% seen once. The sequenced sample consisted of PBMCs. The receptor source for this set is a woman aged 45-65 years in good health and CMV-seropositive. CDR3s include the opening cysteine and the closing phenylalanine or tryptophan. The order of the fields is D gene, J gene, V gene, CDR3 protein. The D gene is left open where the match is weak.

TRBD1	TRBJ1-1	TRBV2	CASSSGGAILNTEAFF
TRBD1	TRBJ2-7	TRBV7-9	CASSAERTGPEQYF
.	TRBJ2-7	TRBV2	CASSYLYEQYF
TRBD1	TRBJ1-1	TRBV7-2	CASSPPGTGYTEAFF
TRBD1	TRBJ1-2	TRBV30	CAWSSGQGNYGYTF
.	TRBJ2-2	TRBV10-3	CAISNSGAGELFF
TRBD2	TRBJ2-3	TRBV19	CASHPGLAGVGTQYF
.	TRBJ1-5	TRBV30	CAWSRTASNQPQHF
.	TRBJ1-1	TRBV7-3	CASSRDGWEGAFF
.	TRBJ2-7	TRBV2	CASSAQRSSYEQYF
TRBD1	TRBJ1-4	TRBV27	CASRPGTAATNEKLFF
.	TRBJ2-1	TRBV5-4	CASSPSIFSVETYNEQFF
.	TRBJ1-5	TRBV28	CASSPWAGVGNQPQHF
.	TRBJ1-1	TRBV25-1	CASSEFRGSEAFF
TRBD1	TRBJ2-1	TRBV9	CASSAPGGTGESNEQFF
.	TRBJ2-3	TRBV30	CAWSLTYRVGNTDTQYF
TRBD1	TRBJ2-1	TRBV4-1	CASSQPRQGYNEQFF
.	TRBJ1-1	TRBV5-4	CASSLEVMNTEAFF
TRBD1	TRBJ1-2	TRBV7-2	CASSPGTGGYGYTF
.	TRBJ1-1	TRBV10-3	CAISGRWDTTEAFF
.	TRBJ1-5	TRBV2	CASVGLRDQPQHF
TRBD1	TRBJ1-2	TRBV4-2	CASSQLDRGYGYTF
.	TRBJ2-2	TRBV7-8	CASSLRAQGNTGELFF
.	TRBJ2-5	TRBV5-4	CASSLVEQETQYF
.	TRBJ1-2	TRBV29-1	CSVVTGNYGYTF
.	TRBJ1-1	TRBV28	CASSLLLGPRVGLNTEAFF
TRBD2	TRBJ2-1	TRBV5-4	CASRKTSGGMSSYNEQFF
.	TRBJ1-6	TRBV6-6	CASSLNRFLNSPLHF
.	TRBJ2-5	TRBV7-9	CASSSKGETQYF
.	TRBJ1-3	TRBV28	CASSFGGAGNTIYF
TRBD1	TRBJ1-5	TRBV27	CASSSGTGFEQPQHF
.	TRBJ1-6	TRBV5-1	CASSLVPQASYNSPLHF
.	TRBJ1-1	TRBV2	CASAVRTENTEAFF
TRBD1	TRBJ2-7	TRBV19	CASSIKAGQGSEQYF
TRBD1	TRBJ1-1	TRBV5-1	CASSWGLTGMRLSTEAFF
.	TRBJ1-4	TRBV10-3	CAISENTGTLEKLFF
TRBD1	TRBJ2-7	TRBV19	CASSSWDSYEQYF
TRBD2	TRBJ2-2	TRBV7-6	CASSSGLAGATNTGELFF
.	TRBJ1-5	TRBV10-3	CAISESFTGISNQPQHF
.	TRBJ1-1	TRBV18	CASSGTRTTEAFF
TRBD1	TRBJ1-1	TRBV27	CASAQGTGGGTEAFF
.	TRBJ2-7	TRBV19	CASSASAAGEQYF
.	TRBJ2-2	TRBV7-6	CASSLSVRGKNTGELFF
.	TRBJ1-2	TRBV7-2	CASSFPGQNYGYTF
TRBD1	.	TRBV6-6	CASSSRDRVYEQYF
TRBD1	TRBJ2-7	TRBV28	CASSIATGTASYEQYF
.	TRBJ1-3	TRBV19	CASTPMGGTGNTIYF
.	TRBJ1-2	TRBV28	CASSLDSLRNRGYTF